These 27 T cell receptor beta chains originate from one sample sequenced in a study of control samples from healthy donors and cancer patients. TCRdb's table, derived via immunoSEQ multiplex PCR, lists solely in-frame clones and lacks some. This sample has roughly 400,000 clones, with 80% to 95% found just once. What was sequenced was PBMCs. The receptor source for this set is a man aged 40-50 years with head and neck cancer.

The chain has TRBV6-5 and TRBJ2-7, with 8 positions matching TRBD1. The CDR3 has 15 residues. The V gene end was trimmed by 6 bases and the J gene end by 5 bases; junction bases not matched to a gene: 12. Germline V CDR1 and CDR2: MNHEY, SVGAGI. The CDR3 DNA is TGTGCCAGCAGACCGATGGACAGGGTCGGAAACGAGCAGTACTTC. Translated: CASRPMDRVGNEQYF.

V gene TRBV25-1 combines with J gene TRBJ2-1; TRBD2 matches 7 bases. The V and J ends lost 3 bases and 1 base, in that order; junction bases with no gene match: 0. There are 14 residues in the CDR3. Germline CDR1 MGHDK, CDR2 SYGVNS. The CDR3 reads CASSDGGSYNEQFF. The CDR3 coding sequence is TGTGCCAGCAGTGACGGGGGGTCCTACAATGAGCAGTTCTTC.

This clone was picked up one time. This chain connects TRBV21-1 to TRBJ1-5. TRBV21-1 is a documented pseudogene. This CDR3 region has 15 residues. The DNA for the CDR3 is TGTGCCAGCAGCAAAGGGGTGAGGGAAGCACAGCCCCAGCATTTT. This gives the protein CASSKGVREAQPQHF.

The rearrangement joins TRBV3-1 (or the pseudogene TRBV3-2) to TRBJ1-2; the D is unclear. Germline V lookup: CDR1 LGHDT, CDR2 YNNKEL (reference sequence). There are 18 residues in the CDR3. With 3 bases removed from V and 4 bases from J, the gap between germline ends came to 24 bases. The CDR3 DNA follows: TGTGCCAGCAGCCATTTGGCGGCTTTGGCCCAAAGTCCCTATGGCTACACCTTC. Its translation: CASSHLAALAQSPYGYTF.

This chain links TRBV19 with TRBJ2-3; D could derive from TRBD1 or TRBD2 (5 bases each). The length of the CDR3 is 12 residues. CDR1 and CDR2 (germline): LNHDA, SQIVND (reference sequence). The V gene lost 2 bases and the J gene lost 12 bases, with 12 bases spanning the gap. CDR3 residues: CASSIPGPQQYF. In nucleotides, the CDR3 is TGTGCCAGTAGTATACCGGGACCCCAACAGTATTTT.

The rearrangement uses TRBV5-1 and TRBJ2-1, with 10 positions matching TRBD2. This CDR3 comprises 17 residues. Losses at the gene ends were 4 bases for V and 4 bases for J; bases not matched to a gene: 11. CDR1 and CDR2 from the germline V gene are SGHRS and YFSETQ. CDR3 nucleotide sequence: TGCGCCAGCAGCACTGTACTTGGGACTAGCGCATACAATGAGCAGTTCTTC. Its translation is CASSTVLGTSAYNEQFF.

To note about this clone: An end of the junction does not agree with germline; a read error may underlie this. V is TRBV12-5 and J is TRBJ2-1; possible D gene TRBD2, 5 bases. The CDR3 has 14 amino acids. Germline V lookup: CDR1 LGHNT, CDR2 FRNRAP. The CDR3 sequence is CASGLEDSYNGQFF. CDR3 coding DNA: TGTGCTAGTGGTTTGGAGGACTCCTACAATGGGCAGTTCTTC.

This clone was recorded only once. The chain uses TRBV10-3 and TRBJ2-1; 10 bases line up with TRBD2. The V and J ends lost 3 bases and 10 bases, in that order; junction bases with no gene match: 9. Germline CDR1 ENHRY, CDR2 SYGVKD. The CDR3 sequence is 15 residues long. The CDR3: CAISEAGGPTGEQFF. In nucleotides, the CDR3 is TGTGCCATCAGTGAAGCGGGAGGGCCAACTGGGGAGCAGTTCTTC.

This chain joins TRBV27 and TRBJ2-5; D might be TRBD2 (6 bases). In germline, CDR1 is MNHEY, CDR2 SMNVEV (reference sequence). V was trimmed by 2 bases and J by 2 bases, leaving 12 bases between them. This CDR3 spans 15 amino acids. The CDR3 bases are TGTGCCAGCAGTTTAAAGCGGAGCGGGCAAGAGACCCAGTACTTC. This gives the protein CASSLKRSGQETQYF.

J is TRBJ2-6 and V is TRBV11-2; 7 bases line up with TRBD2. Germline V CDR1 and CDR2: SGHAT, FQNNGV. Trimming took 0 bases from V and 2 from J; bases not matched to a gene: 1. The CDR3 totals 16 residues. CDR3: CASSLDRGAGANVLTF. The DNA of the CDR3 is TGTGCCAGCAGCTTAGATCGGGGGGCTGGGGCCAACGTCCTGACTTTC.

The V and J genes are TRBV7-3 and TRBJ2-4; D is undetermined. The CDR3 runs to 16 residues. Germline CDR1 and CDR2: SGHTA and FQGTGA. The V and J ends lost 2 bases and 1 base respectively, with 12 bases between them. The CDR3 region is CASSLHKTVAKNIQYF. As DNA, the CDR3 is TGTGCCAGCAGCTTACATAAGACGGTGGCCAAAAACATTCAGTACTTC.

Here the CDR3 DNA reads TGTGCCAGCAGTTTACGACTAGCGGGGAACACCGGGGAGCTGTTTTTT. This translates into CASSLRLAGNTGELFF. The chain combines TRBV27 with TRBJ2-2, with 10 nucleotides matching TRBD2. This CDR3 is built from 16 residues. Germline CDR1 and CDR2: MNHEY and SMNVEV (reference sequence). The J segment lost 1 base and the V segment lost 2 bases, leaving 1 base of the junction unmatched.

The chain recombines TRBV27 with TRBJ2-3; 9 bases match TRBD2. V gave up 4 bases and J gave up 2 bases; unmatched junction bases: 13. Germline V gives CDR1 MNHEY, CDR2 SMNVEV (reference sequence). CDR3 length equals 18 residues. As DNA, the CDR3 is TGTGCCAGCAGTTACGCCGGGAGCGGGGGGCGGGTCACAGATACGCAGTATTTT. Protein sequence: CASSYAGSGGRVTDTQYF.

The genes are TRBV19 and TRBJ2-5; D unclear. The germline V gene has CDR1 LNHDA and CDR2 SQIVND (reference sequence). The ends were cut back, 4 bases at V and 5 bases at J, with 14 bases in the middle. This CDR3 contains 14 residues. CDR3 in amino acids: CASSRVGSFETQYF. The CDR3 bases are TGTGCCAGTAGTAGGGTGGGTAGCTTTGAGACCCAGTACTTC.

The genes are TRBV7-2 and TRBJ2-5; TRBD2 agrees at 12 bases. V shed 5 bases and J 1 base; nucleotides not matched to a gene: 5. This CDR3 comprises 16 residues. Per the germline V gene, CDR1 is SGHTA and CDR2 is FQGNSA. In DNA, the CDR3 is TGTGCCAGCAGCCCGCTAGCGGGGGGGTTCCAAGAGACCCAGTACTTC. Protein: CASSPLAGGFQETQYF. Full variable domain (remainder filled in from reference TRBV7-2 and TRBJ2-5): GAGVSQSPSNKVTEKGKDVELRCDPISGHTALYWYRQSLGQGLEFLIYFQGNSAPDKSGLPSDRFSAERTGGSVSTLTIQRTQQEDSAVYLCASSPLAGGFQETQYFGPGTRLLVL.

CDR3 region: CAWRFSGSAQKTQYF. The CDR3 DNA is TGTGCCTGGCGTTTTAGCGGGAGTGCCCAGAAGACCCAGTACTTC. The gene calls are TRBV30 and TRBJ2-5, with 9 bases lining up with TRBD2. The CDR3 is made up of 15 amino acids. Germline loops: CDR1 GTSNPN, CDR2 SVGIG (reference sequence). Trimming cost V 5 bases and J 6 bases; bases outside gene matches: 13.

The chain recombines TRBV6-5 with TRBJ1-1, with D perhaps TRBD1 (6 bases). V shed 8 bases and J shed 8 bases, with 15 bases lying between them. The CDR3 runs to 12 residues. Germline V gene lookup returns CDR1 MNHEY and CDR2 SVGAGI. CDR3 nucleotides: TGTGCCAGCGGGGGGCGTATGACCGAAGCTTTCTTT. Protein: CASGGRMTEAFF.

The chain has TRBV5-4 and TRBJ2-3, with 10 bases identical to TRBD2. Germline values: CDR1 SGHNT, CDR2 YYREEE (reference sequence). The V and J ends lost 0 bases and 4 bases, in that order; junction bases with no gene match: 2. The length of the CDR3 is 15 residues. The CDR3 is CASSLEGTSADTQYF. For the CDR3, the DNA is TGTGCCAGCAGCTTGGAGGGGACTAGCGCAGATACGCAGTATTTT.

The genes are TRBV4-3 and TRBJ2-7; TRBD1 aligns across 10 bases. The CDR3 totals 15 residues. Germline assignment: CDR1 LGHNA and CDR2 YSLEER. The ends lost 0 bases at V and 3 bases at J; junction bases unmatched: 2. Written as DNA, the CDR3 is TGCGCCAGCAGCCAAGAGGGACAGGGGTACTACGAGCAGTACTTC. This encodes CASSQEGQGYYEQYF.

This chain's CDR3 is CASSLVRDYNEQFF. The CDR3 DNA follows: TGTGCCAGCAGCTTAGTCAGGGACTACAATGAGCAGTTCTTC. The rearrangement joins TRBV7-2 to TRBJ2-1, with a tentative D call TRBD1 (5 bases). This CDR3 comprises 14 residues. From germline, CDR1 is SGHTA and CDR2 FQGNSA. V lost 1 base, J lost 3 bases, and 7 bases lay in between.

The chain couples TRBV2 to TRBJ2-1; 10 nucleotides agree with TRBD1. There are 15 residues in the CDR3. Trimming took 6 bases from V and 3 from J; bases not matched to a gene: 5. The germline V gene has CDR1 SNHLY and CDR2 FYNNEI. This CDR3 is CASRMWDRGYNEQFF. The CDR3 bases are TGTGCCAGCAGGATGTGGGACAGGGGCTACAATGAGCAGTTCTTC.

The J gene is TRBJ1-1, the V gene TRBV15, with D uncertain. Trimming left V 5 bases short and J 4 bases short, with 14 bases between. The germline gives CDR1 LNHNV, CDR2 YYDKDF (reference sequence). CDR3 length equals 14 residues. The CDR3 sequence is CATSVGVQVTEAFF. In DNA form, the CDR3 reads TGTGCCACCAGCGTCGGTGTCCAGGTCACTGAAGCTTTCTTT.

The chain carries TRBV5-4 and TRBJ1-6; tentatively, D is TRBD1 (5 bases). The CDR3 is 17 amino acids. Trimming took 2 bases from V and 0 from J, leaving 12 bases between them. CDR1 is SGHNT, CDR2 YYREEE, per germline (reference sequence). CDR3 coding DNA: TGTGCCAGCAGCTTTAACTTGGGGGGCTCCTATAATTCACCCCTCCACTTT. This codes for CASSFNLGGSYNSPLHF.

The chain carries TRBV12-5 and TRBJ1-1, with D possibly TRBD1 on 5 matching bases. Trimming removed 0 bases at V and 2 bases at J, with 31 bases between. Germline V gene data show CDR1 as LGHNT and CDR2 as FRNRAP. This CDR3 has 22 residues. CDR3 protein: CASGLVYRPQDNSNHHNTEAFF. The DNA for the CDR3 is TGTGCTAGTGGTTTGGTATACCGGCCCCAGGACAATAGTAACCATCATAACACTGAAGCTTTCTTT.

Only one count was recorded for this clone. J is TRBJ1-2 and V is TRBV28; no firm D call. Trimming took off 5 bases at V and 7 bases at J, with 20 bases between the two ends. Germline-derived CDR1 and CDR2 are MDHEN and SYDVKM. The CDR3 sequence is 15 residues long. The CDR3 bases are TGTGCCAGCAGTCTGGGTGTGGGAAATCATGCTGGCTACACCTTC. Translated, it gives CASSLGVGNHAGYTF.

CDR3 region: CASSSRIGQGGYEQYF. The CDR3 bases are TGCGCCAGCAGCTCGCGAATAGGACAGGGAGGGTACGAGCAGTACTTC. The chain carries TRBV5-1 and TRBJ2-7; TRBD1 is a possible D gene (8 bases). Between the trimmed V and J ends, which lost 3 bases and 4 bases, there was a span of 20 bases. The CDR3 sequence is 16 residues long. Germline V gene sequence: CDR1 SGHRS, CDR2 YFSETQ.

The chain joins TRBV28 to TRBJ2-6; 12 bases fit TRBD2. The junction had 5 bases not matched to a gene; V was cut back by 5 bases and J by 0 bases. This CDR3 contains 18 residues. Germline V gene lookup returns CDR1 MDHEN and CDR2 SYDVKM. CDR3 sequence (DNA): TGTGCCAGCAGTGGGACTAGCGGGCTGAGCTCTGGGGCCAACGTCCTGACTTTC. Translating it yields CASSGTSGLSSGANVLTF.